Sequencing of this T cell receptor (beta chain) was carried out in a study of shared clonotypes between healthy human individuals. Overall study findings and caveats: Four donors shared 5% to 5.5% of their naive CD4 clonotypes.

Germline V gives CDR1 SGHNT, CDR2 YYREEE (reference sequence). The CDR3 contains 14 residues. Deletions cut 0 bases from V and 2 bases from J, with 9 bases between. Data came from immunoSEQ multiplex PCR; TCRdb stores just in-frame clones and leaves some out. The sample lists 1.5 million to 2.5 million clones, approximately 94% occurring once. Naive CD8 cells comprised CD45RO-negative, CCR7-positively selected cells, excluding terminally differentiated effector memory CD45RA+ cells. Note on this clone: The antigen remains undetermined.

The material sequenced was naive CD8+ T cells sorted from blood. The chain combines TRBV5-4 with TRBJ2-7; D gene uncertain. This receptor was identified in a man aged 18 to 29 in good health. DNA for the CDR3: TGTGCCAGCAGCTTGGGTGGTTCCCCCTACGAGCAGTACTTC. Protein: CASSLGGSPYEQYF.